These T cell receptor beta chains were read from a single sample in a study of blood T cell repertoires in COVID-19. Here immunoSEQ multiplex PCR was the method, and the copy in TCRdb shows in-frame clones only, minus some. The sample includes about 150,000 clones, around 81% of them seen just once. The sequencing input was PBMCs or T cells enriched from blood (not recorded which). The receptors here all came from a woman aged 40 to 55 who had recovered from COVID-19. The CDR3 runs from the conserved cysteine through the conserved F or W. The D gene is left open where the match is weak. A clone size is listed for some rows: how often the clone was seen (once, few, many), or a class if it is expanded.

d_call	v_call	j_call	clone_size	cdr3_nt	cdr3_aa
TRBD1	TRBV7-9	TRBJ2-5	NA	TGTGCCAGCAGCTCCGCCGACAGGGAAGAGACCCAGTACTTC	CASSSADREETQYF
TRBD2	TRBV7-3	TRBJ2-1	NA	TGTGCCAGCAGCCCTGTCTCAGCGGGAGTAACGAGTGAGCAGTTCTTC	CASSPVSAGVTSEQFF
TRBD2	TRBV7-8	TRBJ2-5	few	TGTGCCAGCAGCTCCCCTAGCGGGAGTAGGATGGAGACCCAGTACTTC	CASSSPSGSRMETQYF
TRBD1	TRBV18	TRBJ2-7	NA	TGTGCCAGCTCAGGGACAGGGTTAAACGAGCAGTACTTC	CASSGTGLNEQYF
TRBD1	TRBV7-9	TRBJ1-1	NA	TGTGCCAGCAGCGCACAGACAGGGGGCGCGAGAACTTTCTTT	CASSAQTGGARTFF
TRBD1	TRBV6-1	TRBJ1-5	NA	TGTGCCAGCAGTGATCAGACAGGGCTCAATCAGCCCCAGCATTTT	CASSDQTGLNQPQHF
NA	TRBV11-3	TRBJ2-7	NA	TGTGCCAGCAGCCGGACAGCCGCTTCCTACGAGCAGTACTTC	CASSRTAASYEQYF
NA	TRBV21-1	TRBJ1-6	NA	TGTGCCAGCAGCAAAAATTCCAACAGGGCGAGCTCCTATAATTCACCCCTCCACTTT	CASSKNSNRASSYNSPLHF
TRBD1	TRBV15	TRBJ1-3	many	TGTGCCACCAGCAGGGGACCGGGACAGGGGGCTAAATCTGGAAACACCATATATTTT	CATSRGPGQGAKSGNTIYF
NA	TRBV25-1	TRBJ1-4	NA	TGTGCCAGCAGTGAATACAGGGGCTCGGGTGAAAAACTGTTTTTT	CASSEYRGSGEKLFF
NA	TRBV6-5	TRBJ2-2	NA	TGTGCCAGCAGACTAGGAGGGCGGACCGGGGAGCTGTTTTTT	CASRLGGRTGELFF
NA	TRBV6-4	TRBJ2-1	NA	TGTGCCAGCAGTGAACAGTATCCCGATGAGCAGTTCTTC	CASSEQYPDEQFF
NA	TRBV28	TRBJ1-1	NA	TGTGCCAGCAGTTTAGGTGGCAGGGCGAACACTGAAGCTTTCTTT	CASSLGGRANTEAFF
NA	TRBV29-1	TRBJ1-6	NA	TGCAGCGCGCGGACAGCCCGGGATTCACCCCTCCACTTT	CSARTARDSPLHF
NA	TRBV2	TRBJ1-5	NA	TGTGCCAGCAGTTTAATCGGTGCCAATCAGCCCCAGCATTTT	CASSLIGANQPQHF
NA	TRBV5-1	TRBJ2-1	NA	TGCGCCAGCCGCGGACAGTATGAGCAGTTCTTC	CASRGQYEQFF
NA	TRBV6-6	TRBJ2-1	few	TGTGCCAGCGAGGACGTGTCAGGGCAGTCCTACAATGAGCAGTTCTTC	CASEDVSGQSYNEQFF
NA	TRBV19	TRBJ1-2	NA	TGTGCCAGTAGCGTTTTAAGGGGGTATGGGTATGGCTACACCTTC	CASSVLRGYGYGYTF
NA	TRBV9	TRBJ1-2	NA	TGTGCCAGCAGCGCTCCTCTCGGAGGGGCAGGATCTAACTATGGCTACACCTTC	CASSAPLGGAGSNYGYTF
TRBD1	TRBV5-1	TRBJ2-6	NA	TGCGCCAGCAGCTTACAAACAGGGGCTGGTGCCAACGTCCTGACTTTC	CASSLQTGAGANVLTF
NA	TRBV3-1/TRBV3-2	TRBJ2-6	NA	TGTGCCAGCAGCCAAGATTTTGGGGGCAGGCTTGCAGATTCTGGGGCCAACGTCCTGACTTTC	CASSQDFGGRLADSGANVLTF
NA	TRBV20-1	TRBJ2-7	NA	TGCAGTGCCGGGGATATTCACGAGCAGTACTTC	CSAGDIHEQYF
NA	TRBV6-5	TRBJ2-6	NA	TGTGCCAGCAGTTACCGGGGGACCGGGGCCAACGTCCTGACTTTC	CASSYRGTGANVLTF
TRBD2	TRBV28	TRBJ2-5	few	TGTGCCAGCAGTTTGAGCGGGGGGGCCGGGGAGACCCAGTACTTC	CASSLSGGAGETQYF
NA	TRBV30	TRBJ2-7	NA	TGTGCCTGGAGTATCCCGGGACACCTTCTTCGCGAGCAGTACTTC	CAWSIPGHLLREQYF
TRBD2	TRBV9	TRBJ2-1	NA	TGTGCCAGCAGCGTAGTAGCGGGGGGCTGGAATGAGCAGTTCTTC	CASSVVAGGWNEQFF